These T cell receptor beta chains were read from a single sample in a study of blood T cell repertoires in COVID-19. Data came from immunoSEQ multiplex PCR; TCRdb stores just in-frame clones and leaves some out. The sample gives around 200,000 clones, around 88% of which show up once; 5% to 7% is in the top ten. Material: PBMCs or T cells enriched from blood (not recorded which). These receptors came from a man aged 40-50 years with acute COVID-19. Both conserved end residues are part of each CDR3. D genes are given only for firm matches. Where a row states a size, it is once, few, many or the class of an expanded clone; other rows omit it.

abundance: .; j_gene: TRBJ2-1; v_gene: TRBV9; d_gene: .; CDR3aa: CASSTSGTPEYNEQFF; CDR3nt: TGTGCCAGCAGCACATCCGGGACTCCTGAGTACAATGAGCAGTTCTTC
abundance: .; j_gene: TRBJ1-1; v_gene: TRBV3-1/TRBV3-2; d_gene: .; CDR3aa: CASSQGNRAAFF; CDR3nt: TGTGCCAGCAGCCAAGGGAACAGGGCCGCTTTCTTT
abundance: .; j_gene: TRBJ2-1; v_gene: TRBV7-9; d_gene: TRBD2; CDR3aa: CASSLAVLEGGPMDEQFF; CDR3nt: TGTGCCAGCAGCTTAGCAGTTTTGGAGGGAGGGCCAATGGATGAGCAGTTCTTC
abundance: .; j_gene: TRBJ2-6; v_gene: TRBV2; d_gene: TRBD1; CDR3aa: CASRRGRGTGANVLTF; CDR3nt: TGTGCCAGCAGGAGGGGGCGAGGGACTGGGGCCAACGTCCTGACTTTC
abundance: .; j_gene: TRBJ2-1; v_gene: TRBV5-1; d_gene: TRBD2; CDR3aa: CASSLGREGYNEQFF; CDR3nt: TGCGCCAGCAGCTTGGGGCGGGAGGGCTACAATGAGCAGTTCTTC
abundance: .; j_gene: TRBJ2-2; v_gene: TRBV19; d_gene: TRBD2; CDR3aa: CASSRTSGMNTGELFF; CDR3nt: TGTGCCAGTAGTAGGACTAGCGGGATGAACACCGGGGAGCTGTTTTTT
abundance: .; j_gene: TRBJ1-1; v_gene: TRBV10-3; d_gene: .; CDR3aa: CAISIQVNTEAFF; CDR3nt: TGTGCCATCAGTATACAGGTGAACACTGAAGCTTTCTTT
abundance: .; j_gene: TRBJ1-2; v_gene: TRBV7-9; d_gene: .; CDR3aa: CASSLGSDSEGGYTF; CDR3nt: TGTGCCAGCAGCCTTGGCTCCGACAGCGAAGGGGGCTACACCTTC
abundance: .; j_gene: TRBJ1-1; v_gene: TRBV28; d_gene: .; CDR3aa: CASGLGGHTEAFF; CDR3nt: TGTGCCAGCGGACTAGGGGGGCACACTGAAGCTTTCTTT
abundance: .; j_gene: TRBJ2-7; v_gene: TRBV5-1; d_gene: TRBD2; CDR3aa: CASSLDRTSLTYEQYF; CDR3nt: TGCGCCAGCAGCTTGGACCGGACTAGCCTGACCTACGAGCAGTACTTC
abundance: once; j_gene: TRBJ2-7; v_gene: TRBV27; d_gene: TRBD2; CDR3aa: CASRLKRDLTYEQYF; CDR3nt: TGTGCCAGCAGATTAAAGCGGGACCTAACCTACGAGCAGTACTTC
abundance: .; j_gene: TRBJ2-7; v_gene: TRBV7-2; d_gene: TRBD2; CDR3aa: CASSLDFGGRDGQYF; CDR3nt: TGTGCCAGCAGCTTAGATTTCGGCGGGAGGGATGGGCAGTACTTC
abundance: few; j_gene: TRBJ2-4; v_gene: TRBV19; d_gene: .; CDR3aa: CASSDSAGTLRIQYF; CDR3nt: TGTGCCAGTAGTGACTCAGCCGGGACACTGCGCATTCAGTACTTC
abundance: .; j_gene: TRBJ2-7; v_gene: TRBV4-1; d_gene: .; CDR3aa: CASSQRELDDEQYF; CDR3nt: TGCGCCAGCAGCCAACGGGAGCTGGACGACGAGCAGTACTTC
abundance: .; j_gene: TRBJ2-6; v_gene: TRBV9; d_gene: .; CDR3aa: CASSVAGTGANVLTF; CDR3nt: TGTGCCAGCAGCGTAGCAGGGACTGGGGCCAACGTCCTGACTTTC
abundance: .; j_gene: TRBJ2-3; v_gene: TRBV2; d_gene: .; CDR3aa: CASSEMDTTDTQYF; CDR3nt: TGTGCCAGCAGTGAAATGGACACCACAGATACGCAGTATTTT
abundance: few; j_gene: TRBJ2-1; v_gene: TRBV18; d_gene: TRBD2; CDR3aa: CASSPLAGNYNEQFF; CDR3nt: TGTGCCAGCTCACCGCTAGCGGGAAACTACAATGAGCAGTTCTTC
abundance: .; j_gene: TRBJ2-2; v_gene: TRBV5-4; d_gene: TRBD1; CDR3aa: CATLEGGQGGTGELFF; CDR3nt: TGTGCCACCCTAGAGGGGGGACAGGGGGGGACCGGGGAGCTGTTTTTT
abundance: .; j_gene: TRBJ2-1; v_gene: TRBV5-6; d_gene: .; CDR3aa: CASSEGGIDSFAVNEQFF; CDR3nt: TGTGCCAGCAGCGAGGGTGGGATAGATTCTTTTGCCGTAAATGAGCAGTTCTTC
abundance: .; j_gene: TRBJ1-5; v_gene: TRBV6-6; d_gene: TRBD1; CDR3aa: CASSYNRGQNQPQHF; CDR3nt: TGTGCCAGCAGTTATAATAGGGGGCAGAATCAGCCCCAGCATTTT
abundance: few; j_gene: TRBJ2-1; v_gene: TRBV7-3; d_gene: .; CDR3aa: CASSLTSINEQFF; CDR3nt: TGTGCCAGCAGCTTAACTAGCATCAATGAGCAGTTCTTC
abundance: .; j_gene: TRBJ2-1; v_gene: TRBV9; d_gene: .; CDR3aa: CASSFRGREIYNEQFF; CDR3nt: TGTGCCAGCAGCTTCAGGGGGCGGGAGATCTACAATGAGCAGTTCTTC
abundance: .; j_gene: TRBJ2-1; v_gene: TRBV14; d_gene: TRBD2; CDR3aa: CASSQGGGYSYNEQFF; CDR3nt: TGTGCCAGCAGCCAAGGGGGGGGGTACTCCTACAATGAGCAGTTCTTC
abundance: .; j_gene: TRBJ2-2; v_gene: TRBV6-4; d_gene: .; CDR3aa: CASSDPITGELFF; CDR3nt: TGTGCCAGCAGTGACCCTATCACCGGGGAGCTGTTTTTT
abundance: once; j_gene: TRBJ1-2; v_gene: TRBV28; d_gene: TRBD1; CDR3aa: CASSLPWTGGIDTF; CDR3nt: TGTGCCAGCAGTCTTCCCTGGACAGGGGGCATCGACACCTTC